This T cell receptor (beta chain) was sequenced in a study of blood T cells in healthy people across ages. Study at large: Roughly one uniquely barcoded beta molecule per two T cells was captured. Study conclusions and caveats: Diversity of TCR beta per million T cells declined in a roughly linear way with age.

The CDR3 runs to 14 residues. V was trimmed by 6 bases and J by 0 bases, leaving 11 bases between them. The germline V gene has CDR1 LGHDT and CDR2 YNNKEL (reference sequence). A word on this clonotype: Its antigen is as yet unknown.

Sample-barcoded 5' priming and a J-beta primer mix drove a second PCR of 7 to 11 cycles. Each cDNA molecule received a tag from a template-switch adaptor that had 12 random nucleotides. TCRdb re-called the 5' RACE reads through MiXCR, storing one row per CDR3 protein. Among hundreds of thousands of distinct CDR3 sequences listed, roughly 41% were seen once. This clonotype was sampled from a man older than 75 in good health. The V gene is TRBV3-1, the J gene TRBJ1-1, with D possibly matching TRBD1 (6 bases). Input material: blood. The CDR3 DNA follows: TGTGCCAGCAGGAACAGGGATCTGAACACTGAAGCTTTCTTT. Protein sequence: CASRNRDLNTEAFF.